A selection of T cell receptor beta chains follows, all from one sample in a study of T cells in Graves' hyperthyroidism and ophthalmopathy. Via MiXCR, TCRdb re-called the multiplex PCR reads, giving one row per CDR3 protein. Here the sample spans some 320,000 distinct CDR3 sequences, roughly 15% being singletons. The sample was blood. Source of these receptors: a woman in her 40s with Graves' ophthalmopathy. Each CDR3 is given with its conserved first and last residue. A D gene is named only where the DNA matches it firmly. Clone size, where shown, is once, few, many, or a class for clones that have expanded.

>TRBV7-2|TRBJ2-1|NA|many
TGTGCCAGCAGCTTTACGGGGAGCAATGAGCAGTTCTTC
CASSFTGSNEQFF
>TRBV7-9|TRBJ2-7|NA|many
TGTGCCAGCAGCTTAGCTGGGGCGGGGACCTACGAGCAGTACTTC
CASSLAGAGTYEQYF
>TRBV20-1|TRBJ1-3|NA|NA
TGCAGTGCTAGAGATTGGGGCAGGGGCTCTGGAAACACCATATATTTT
CSARDWGRGSGNTIYF
>TRBV6-1|TRBJ1-2|TRBD1|once
TGTGCCAGCATTGACGAGACAGGGGCAGGAGTCTTGGGTGGCTACACCTTC
CASIDETGAGVLGGYTF
>TRBV6-5|TRBJ2-7|TRBD2|few
TGTGCCAGCAGTTACATGACTAGCGGGTTCTCCTACGAGCAGTACTTC
CASSYMTSGFSYEQYF
>TRBV7-9|TRBJ2-3|TRBD2|NA
TGTGCCAGCAGCCCCGGGACTAGCGGGGGGCTAGATACGCAGTATTTT
CASSPGTSGGLDTQYF
>TRBV27|TRBJ2-7|TRBD2|many
TGTGCCAGCAAGGGGGCTAGCGGGACGACTTACGAGCAGTACTTC
CASKGASGTTYEQYF
>TRBV2|TRBJ2-5|NA|many
TGTGCCAGCAGTGAATTGTGGGGCCGATTTCAAGAGACCCAGTACTTC
CASSELWGRFQETQYF
>TRBV5-5|TRBJ1-5|TRBD1|NA
TGTGCCAGCAGCTTGGTGGTGTCAGGGGGGCAGCCCCAGCATTTT
CASSLVVSGGQPQHF
>TRBV7-9|TRBJ2-7|NA|many
TGTGCCAGCAGCTTATCCCAGGAGCTCTACGAGCAGTACTTC
CASSLSQELYEQYF
>TRBV7-2|TRBJ2-7|TRBD2|NA
TGTGCCAGCAGCTTAGTAGCGGGGGCGAGCTCCTACGAGCAGTACTTC
CASSLVAGASSYEQYF
>TRBV29-1|TRBJ1-2|TRBD1|NA
TGCAGCGTGGGGGACAGGACCCTCACCTTC
CSVGDRTLTF
>TRBV6-5|TRBJ1-3|TRBD1|few
TGTGCCAGCAGTTACTCGATCCCAGGGACAGGGAGTTCTGGAAACACCATATATTTT
CASSYSIPGTGSSGNTIYF
>TRBV2|TRBJ1-2|TRBD1|many
TGTGCCAGCAGTGGAATACAGGGGCGGAACTATGGCTACACCTTC
CASSGIQGRNYGYTF
>TRBV18|TRBJ2-2|NA|NA
TGTGCCAGCGCCACCGGGGAGCTGTTTTTT
CASATGELFF
>TRBV7-9|TRBJ2-1|TRBD2|many
TGTGCCAGCAGCTCCCCCCTAGCGGAGAGCCTCAATGAGCAGTTCTTC
CASSSPLAESLNEQFF
>TRBV7-2|TRBJ2-1|TRBD2|many
TGTGCCAGCAGGACTAGCGGGGGAGCTAGGGAGCAGTTCTTC
CASRTSGGAREQFF
>TRBV7-9|TRBJ2-3|TRBD1|many
TGTGCCAGTCCGACAGGGACCACAGATACGCAGTATTTT
CASPTGTTDTQYF
>TRBV7-2|TRBJ2-5|NA|many
TGTGCCAGCAGCAGGGGGGGGAATCAAGAGACCCAGTACTTC
CASSRGGNQETQYF
>TRBV7-2|TRBJ1-5|NA|few
TGTGCCAGCAGCCAAAGGTCCCAGGGGCTGCCCCAGCATTTT
CASSQRSQGLPQHF
>TRBV6-1|TRBJ2-7|TRBD2|few
TGTGCCAGTTCGCTAGCGGCCCTAAACTACGAGCAGTACTTC
CASSLAALNYEQYF
>TRBV19|TRBJ2-6|NA|few
TGTGCCAGTACGGTAAGGTCAGCGGCAGCAACCTCTGGGGCCAACGTCCTGACTTTC
CASTVRSAAATSGANVLTF
>TRBV20-1|TRBJ2-7|TRBD1|NA
TGCAGTGCTAGACCTCTATTAGTTCCCGGGGACAGGGGGCTCGGTGAGCAGTACTTC
CSARPLLVPGDRGLGEQYF
>TRBV12-3/TRBV12-4|TRBJ1-1|TRBD1|many
TGTGCCAGCACTTCGGGACAGGTGGGCTCTAGAGCTTTCTTT
CASTSGQVGSRAFF
>TRBV7-9|TRBJ2-5|TRBD2|many
TGTGCCAGCAGCTTAGGACTAGCGGGAGGAGAGACCCAGTACTTC
CASSLGLAGGETQYF
>TRBV30|TRBJ1-1|NA|NA
TGTGCCTGGAGTACAACCAGGGTGAACACTGAAGCTTTCTTT
CAWSTTRVNTEAFF
>TRBV6-1|TRBJ2-1|NA|many
TGTGCCAGCAGTGAGACGGACGGGATCTACAATGAGCAGTTCTTC
CASSETDGIYNEQFF
>TRBV5-1|TRBJ2-3|TRBD2|NA
TGCGCCAGCACGGGACTAGCGGGGACAGATACGCAGTATTTT
CASTGLAGTDTQYF
>TRBV4-2|TRBJ1-5|NA|many
TGTGCCAGCAGCCAAGGACAGCGCAATCAGCCCCAGCATTTT
CASSQGQRNQPQHF
>TRBV12-3/TRBV12-4|TRBJ1-2|TRBD1|many
TGTGCCAGCAGTTTACGCGACAGGGGGTCCGGAGGCTACACCTTC
CASSLRDRGSGGYTF
>TRBV27|TRBJ2-5|TRBD1|many
TGTGCCAGCAGTTTAGTGACAGGGCAAGAGACCCAGTACTTC
CASSLVTGQETQYF
>TRBV2|TRBJ1-3|NA|NA
TGTGCCAGCAGTGCGACCACTGGCAGAAACACCATATATTTT
CASSATTGRNTIYF
>TRBV4-1|TRBJ1-2|TRBD1|NA
TGCGCCAGCAGCCAAGTCGGGACAGTGTACTATGGCTACACCTTC
CASSQVGTVYYGYTF
>TRBV12-3/TRBV12-4|TRBJ1-1|NA|many
TGTGCCAGCAGTGCACAGGGTCCGACTGAAGCTTTCTTT
CASSAQGPTEAFF
>TRBV20-1|TRBJ2-5|TRBD1|many
TGCAGTGCGGCGGACAGGGGGCGGACCCAGTACTTC
CSAADRGRTQYF
>TRBV20-1|TRBJ2-1|NA|few
TGCAGTGCTAGAGATCAGTCGCCGTCCTACAATGAGCAGTTCTTC
CSARDQSPSYNEQFF
>TRBV5-1|TRBJ1-2|NA|NA
TGCGCCAGCAGCAGGTTGACAGAGGGCTATGGCTACACCTTC
CASSRLTEGYGYTF
>TRBV12-3/TRBV12-4|TRBJ2-1|NA|many
TGTGCCAGCAGTTTTTACAGCGGCCTCAATGAGCAGTTCTTC
CASSFYSGLNEQFF
>TRBV6-1|TRBJ2-5|NA|many
TGTGCCAGCAGTGAAGCAAGGACCCCCGCGTACTTC
CASSEARTPAYF
>TRBV2|TRBJ1-6|TRBD1|NA
TGTGCCAGCACGACAGGGAGTAATAATTCACCCCTCCACTTT
CASTTGSNNSPLHF
>TRBV2|TRBJ2-2|NA|NA
TGTGCCAGCAGACGGCGCGAGGACATTCCCGGGGAGCTGTTTTTT
CASRRREDIPGELFF
>TRBV12-3/TRBV12-4|TRBJ2-3|TRBD2|many
TGTGCCAGCAGTTTTCTAGCGGGAGGGCCCACAGATACGCAGTATTTT
CASSFLAGGPTDTQYF
>TRBV7-9|TRBJ1-4|NA|NA
TGTGCCAGCAGCAGGAGAAATGAAAAACTGTTTTTT
CASSRRNEKLFF
>TRBV20-1|TRBJ2-2|NA|NA
TGCAGTGCTAGAGATGGGCGGGACCGGGAGCTGTTTTTT
CSARDGRDRELFF
>TRBV19|TRBJ1-5|TRBD1|many
TGTGCCAGTAGCCTCGCTGACAGGGAAAATCAGCCCCAGCATTTT
CASSLADRENQPQHF
>TRBV20-1|TRBJ2-3|TRBD2|NA
TGCAGTGCTCATGGACTAGCGGGGGGGCCGGGCACAGATACGCAGTATTTT
CSAHGLAGGPGTDTQYF